This section outlines one TCR beta chain sequence together with its context. MiXCR was run by TCRdb on the PCR reads, yielding one entry per CDR3 protein. The data contain 15,000 to 20,000 distinct CDR3 sequences, 35% to 45% of them singletons. This sample is drawn from a study of tumor-infiltrating lymphocytes in oesophageal squamous cell carcinoma. Germline V gene data show CDR1 as SGHAT and CDR2 as FQNNGV. The CDR3 has 13 amino acids. Trimming took 1 base from V and 11 from J, leaving 12 bases between them. This rearrangement joins TRBV11-2 to TRBJ2-1; the D is unclear. This receptor was obtained from a female donor with esophageal squamous cell carcinoma. The sample consisted of normal esophageal tissue next to the tumor. Here the CDR3 reads CASSLGGSPKQFF. CDR3 DNA sequence: TGTGCCAGCAGCTTAGGTGGTAGCCCTAAGCAGTTCTTC.